The TCR beta chain under discussion was sequenced for a study of blood T cells in healthy people across ages. Healthy individuals of Caucasian origin from Russia, aged 6 to 90, served as donors. Staff drew roughly 10 milliliters of peripheral blood from each donor. Samples each had at least 5 micrograms of total RNA extracted. This clonotype was observed a few times. Trimming removed 5 bases at V and 0 bases at J, with 15 bases between. Germline loops: CDR1 SGHTA, CDR2 FQGNSA. This CDR3 contains 16 residues. Alongside a J-beta primer mix, a sample-barcoded 5' primer served in a second PCR lasting about 7 to 11 cycles. TCRdb used MiXCR to reprocess the 5' RACE reads, holding one entry per CDR3 protein. The table has some 700,000 distinct CDR3 sequences, approximately 21% seen once; the top ten hold around 22%.

The gene calls are TRBV7-2 and TRBJ2-3; a possible D gene is TRBD2 (6 bases). The source is a man in his 70s in good health. The sample taken for sequencing was blood. The CDR3 DNA sequence: TGTGCCAGCAGCAACCGACTAGGCCCTAGCACAGATACGCAGTATTTT. Translating it yields CASSNRLGPSTDTQYF.